What follows are 10 T cell receptor beta chains derived from one specimen sequenced in a study of T-cell memory formation after mild COVID-19. TCRdb independently ran MiXCR on the 5' RACE reads; one entry per CDR3 protein. The table records hundreds of thousands of distinct CDR3 sequences, approximately 15% of them present only once. Input material: PBMCs or a T cell subset sorted from them (not recorded which). The receptors derive from an adult woman who had mild COVID-19 (a few samples of this study predate the infection). Cell type and time point are not known.

The CDR3 region has the DNA TGTGCCATCAGTGACGGGACAGGAGGTGGAATCGAGACCCAGTACTTC. This codes for CAISDGTGGGIETQYF. V usage is TRBV10-3 and J usage is TRBJ2-5, with 8 bases lining up with TRBD1. CDR1 is ENHRY and CDR2 is SYGVKD in the germline V gene. V trimming: 3 bases; J trimming: 5 bases; junction bases outside the gene matches: 11. The CDR3 extends over 16 amino acids.

This chain uses TRBV3-1 with TRBJ2-5; D is undetermined. Germline CDR1 is LGHDT and CDR2 is YNNKEL (reference sequence). V lost 3 bases to trimming and J lost 5 bases, with 16 bases between them. There are 15 residues in the CDR3. As DNA, the CDR3 is TGTGCCAGCAGCCACCTACCCGCGGCCGGGGAGACCCAGTACTTC. Amino acid sequence: CASSHLPAAGETQYF.

This clonotype was counted at least ten times. This rearrangement joins TRBV29-1 to TRBJ2-3; a possible D gene is TRBD2 (6 bases). Germline V CDR1 and CDR2: SQVTM, ANQGSEA. This CDR3 spans 15 amino acids. Trimming pared 4 bases from V and 0 bases from J, leaving 14 bases between. CDR3 coding DNA: TGCAGCGTTGCGGCGGGGTCTCAGAGCACAGATACGCAGTATTTT. Translating it yields CSVAAGSQSTDTQYF.

CDR3 bases: TGTGCCAGCAACAAAATGACAGGGGTTGAAGGCTACACCTTC. As protein: CASNKMTGVEGYTF. The chain uses TRBV12-3 or TRBV12-4 and TRBJ1-2; 8 bases agree with TRBD1. The J segment lost 8 bases and the V segment lost 7 bases, leaving 12 bases of the junction unmatched. This CDR3 has 14 residues.

This chain links TRBV29-1 with TRBJ2-3, with D possibly being TRBD2 (5 bases). The CDR3 runs 12 residues. Looked up from germline, CDR1 is SQVTM and CDR2 is ANQGSEA. V lost 0 bases to trimming and J lost 5 bases, with 6 bases between them. CDR3 bases: TGCAGCGTTGAAGACGAGGGAGATACGCAGTATTTT. As protein: CSVEDEGDTQYF.

This clonotype was recorded a few times. The rearrangement uses TRBV23-1 and TRBJ2-7; D is perhaps TRBD2 (5 bases). TRBV23-1 is classed as an ORF, of uncertain function. This CDR3 has 13 amino acids. V lost 2 bases, J lost 5 bases, and 10 bases lay in between. The CDR3 DNA sequence: TGCGCCAGCAGTCAACCCCGGGGAGACGAGCAGTACTTC. This gives the protein CASSQPRGDEQYF.

The genes are TRBV9 and TRBJ2-7; 8 nucleotides match TRBD2. J lost 3 bases, V lost 1 base, and 3 bases had no gene match. CDR1 and CDR2 (germline): SGDLS, YYNGEE. This CDR3 contains 14 residues. The CDR3 DNA sequence: TGTGCCAGCAGCGTATCGGCGGGGGGCTACGAGCAGTACTTC. It codes for CASSVSAGGYEQYF.

This chain uses TRBV5-1 with TRBJ2-1; 7 bases map to TRBD1. Per the germline V gene, CDR1 is SGHRS and CDR2 is YFSETQ. V was clipped by 3 bases and J by 10 bases; unmatched bases: 4. The CDR3 is 12 amino acids. CDR3 protein: CASSSTGPEQFF. CDR3 sequence (DNA): TGCGCCAGCAGCTCGACAGGGCCGGAGCAGTTCTTC.

The chain links TRBV30 to TRBJ2-2; D is unclear. CDR1 is GTSNPN and CDR2 is SVGIG in the germline V gene (reference sequence). This CDR3 has 14 amino acids. The V gene lost 6 bases and the J gene lost 3 bases, with 14 bases spanning the gap. The CDR3 DNA reads TGTGCCTGCAAACAAGGACGGTACACCGGGGAGCTGTTTTTT. It yields the protein CACKQGRYTGELFF.

This clonotype was counted only a few times. The rearrangement uses TRBV7-6 and TRBJ2-3, with TRBD1 as a possible D gene (5 bases). Trimming pared 2 bases from V and 2 bases from J, leaving 11 bases between. The CDR3 covers 15 residues. Per the germline V gene, CDR1 is SGHVS and CDR2 is FNYEAQ. The CDR3 region has the DNA TGTGCCAGCAGCTTAAACGTAGGGGACACAGATACGCAGTATTTT. Translation gives CASSLNVGDTDTQYF.